This TCR beta chain is drawn from a study of breast tumors, draining lymph nodes, adjacent tissues. Study outcomes and limitations: Tumors had less TCR diversity than lymph nodes, more than nontumor tissue. The lymph node origin of tumor T cells was framed as consistent with a hypothesis, not demonstrated. Most tumor T cells seemingly derive from lymph node, then expand in tumor. Luminal-like breast cancer showed significantly greater tumor-nontumor repertoire similarity than basal-like breast cancer did.

Germline V lookup: CDR1 SEHNR, CDR2 FQNEAQ (reference sequence). With 4 bases clipped from V and 0 bases from J, the junction kept 8 bases outside the gene matches. The CDR3 has 19 amino acids. A single record per CDR3 protein comes from TCRdb applying MiXCR to the multiplex PCR reads. The sample comprises about 35,000 distinct CDR3 sequences, roughly 36% of which are singletons, and approximately 11% rests with the top ten. This clonotype was counted many times. Its antigen is as yet unknown. Sample: breast tumor tissue. The origin of this receptor is a female donor with breast cancer. Some clones in this sample may be carry-over from other donors' samples. V usage is TRBV7-9 and J usage is TRBJ2-1; 14 positions match TRBD2. The chain's CDR3 is CASSSKGLAGVPSYNEQFF. The CDR3 DNA is TGTGCCAGCAGCTCAAAGGGACTAGCGGGAGTCCCCTCCTACAATGAGCAGTTCTTC.